The source of this TCR beta chain is a study of T cell repertoires in cytomegalovirus infection. Findings of the study overall: Identification of carriers of CMV plus the relevant HLA was performed using cumulative public TCR beta family frequency.

MiXCR, run by TCRdb on the reads, gives a single entry per CDR3 protein. This sample carries 550,000 to 700,000 distinct CDR3 sequences, 40% of them seen once, and the ten largest clones take about 48%. Germline CDR1 and CDR2: MNHEY and SVGAGI. This CDR3 comprises 13 residues. V lost 8 bases to trimming and J lost 6 bases, with 16 bases between them. This clonotype was seen only a few times. What it binds is not known. The chain uses TRBV6-5 and TRBJ1-1; possibly TRBD1 for D (6 bases). The sequence came from a human donor in good health (CMV status not recorded). Some clones in this sample may be carry-over from other donors' samples. The sequencing here drew on cultured PBMCs, taken from culture after CMV antigen stimulation. CDR3 DNA: TGTGCCAGCGAAAGGGGGGAGGGATCTGAAGCTTTCTTT. The encoded protein is CASERGEGSEAFF.